A selection of T cell receptor beta chains follows, all from one sample in a study of Ad26.COV2.S vaccination and SARS-CoV-2 variants. Repertoires were generated with immunoSEQ multiplex PCR, while TCRdb's copy carries only in-frame clones and drops some. Altogether approximately 400,000 clones are present, 80% to 90% being singletons, with the ten largest covering about 7.4%. Sequences were derived from peripheral blood, sampled in a trial of Ad26.COV2.S vaccine versus placebo. Receptors were obtained from a person aged 18 to 59 who received the Ad26.COV2.S COVID-19 vaccine or a placebo. Both conserved end residues are part of each CDR3. Fields, in order: CDR3 protein, CDR3 DNA, D gene, V gene, clone size, J gene. A D gene is named only where the DNA matches it firmly. Some rows mark clone size as missing; the rest say once, few, many or name a class of expanded clone.

cdr3_aa: CASSIVPGDQYF
cdr3_nt: TGTGCCAGCAGCATTGTCCCCGGGGACCAGTACTTC
d_call: -
v_call: TRBV6-2/TRBV6-3
clone_size: -
j_call: TRBJ2-5

cdr3_aa: CASSSRTGLGEQYF
cdr3_nt: TGTGCCAGCAGCTCGCGGACAGGGCTCGGCGAGCAGTACTTC
d_call: TRBD1
v_call: TRBV7-6
clone_size: -
j_call: TRBJ2-7

cdr3_aa: CASSQDYRYGGYTF
cdr3_nt: TGCGCCAGCAGCCAAGATTACCGGTACGGTGGCTACACCTTC
d_call: -
v_call: TRBV4-3
clone_size: many
j_call: TRBJ1-2

cdr3_aa: CASSLLMNTEAFF
cdr3_nt: TGTGCCAGCAGCTTATTGATGAACACTGAAGCTTTCTTT
d_call: -
v_call: TRBV7-9
clone_size: few
j_call: TRBJ1-1

cdr3_aa: CSAKGQSNTEAFF
cdr3_nt: TGCAGCGCCAAGGGACAGTCGAACACTGAAGCTTTCTTT
d_call: TRBD1
v_call: TRBV29-1
clone_size: once
j_call: TRBJ1-1

cdr3_aa: CASSQDGLAVYNEQFF
cdr3_nt: TGTGCCAGCAGCCAAGACGGACTAGCGGTCTACAATGAGCAGTTCTTC
d_call: TRBD2
v_call: TRBV4-2
clone_size: once
j_call: TRBJ2-1

cdr3_aa: CASSTTSGRTEQFF
cdr3_nt: TGCGCCAGCAGTACGACTAGCGGGAGGACTGAGCAGTTCTTC
d_call: TRBD2
v_call: TRBV10-1
clone_size: -
j_call: TRBJ2-1

cdr3_aa: CASSLTLAVGETQYF
cdr3_nt: TGTGCCAGCAGCTTAACACTAGCGGTGGGAGAGACCCAGTACTTC
d_call: TRBD2
v_call: TRBV7-9
clone_size: once
j_call: TRBJ2-5

cdr3_aa: CASSLSSADSYEQYF
cdr3_nt: TGTGCCAGCAGTTTAAGTAGCGCCGACTCCTACGAGCAGTACTTC
d_call: -
v_call: TRBV27
clone_size: few
j_call: TRBJ2-7

cdr3_aa: CASSPLAEKGYEQYF
cdr3_nt: TGTGCCAGCAGCCCTCTGGCGGAAAAAGGCTACGAGCAGTACTTC
d_call: -
v_call: TRBV5-4
clone_size: -
j_call: TRBJ2-7

cdr3_aa: CASSSTLDNSYNEQFF
cdr3_nt: TGTGCCAGCAGCTCGACACTAGACAATTCCTACAATGAGCAGTTCTTC
d_call: -
v_call: TRBV3-1/TRBV3-2
clone_size: once
j_call: TRBJ2-1

cdr3_aa: CASTSQGLYEQYF
cdr3_nt: TGTGCCAGCACTAGCCAGGGGCTATACGAGCAGTACTTC
d_call: -
v_call: TRBV2
clone_size: -
j_call: TRBJ2-7

cdr3_aa: CASSEGGTGTSEFF
cdr3_nt: TGTGCCAGCAGTGAAGGGGGAACCGGGACTAGCGAGTTCTTC
d_call: TRBD2
v_call: TRBV6-1
clone_size: -
j_call: TRBJ2-1

cdr3_aa: CASSLLAGNTIYF
cdr3_nt: TGTGCCAGCAGCTTATTGGCGGGGAACACCATATATTTT
d_call: -
v_call: TRBV7-9
clone_size: few
j_call: TRBJ1-3

cdr3_aa: CAWKIHGDTEAFF
cdr3_nt: TGTGCCTGGAAGATCCATGGCGACACTGAAGCTTTCTTT
d_call: -
v_call: TRBV30
clone_size: -
j_call: TRBJ1-1

cdr3_aa: CASSLDRDTGELFF
cdr3_nt: TGTGCCAGCAGTTTGGACAGAGACACCGGGGAGCTGTTTTTT
d_call: -
v_call: TRBV7-3
clone_size: -
j_call: TRBJ2-2

cdr3_aa: CASSLLPSGVYEQFF
cdr3_nt: TGTGCCAGCAGCTTACTCCCTAGCGGGGTCTATGAGCAGTTCTTC
d_call: TRBD2
v_call: TRBV11-2
clone_size: -
j_call: TRBJ2-1

cdr3_aa: CASSVSLKPAWRARQATQYF
cdr3_nt: TGTGCCAGCAGCGTATCCTTAAAGCCGGCCTGGCGGGCACGACAGGCTACGCAGTATTTT
d_call: -
v_call: TRBV9
clone_size: once
j_call: TRBJ2-3

cdr3_aa: CASSLARRQGKESGFHQPQHF
cdr3_nt: TGTGCCAGCAGCTTAGCCAGGCGGCAGGGGAAAGAGTCGGGTTTCCATCAGCCCCAGCATTTT
d_call: -
v_call: TRBV7-6
clone_size: -
j_call: TRBJ1-5

cdr3_aa: CASSPIPGQANTEAFF
cdr3_nt: TGTGCCAGCAGCCCTATACCGGGACAGGCTAACACTGAAGCTTTCTTT
d_call: TRBD1
v_call: TRBV5-4
clone_size: -
j_call: TRBJ1-1

cdr3_aa: CASSLGRVGVDEQFF
cdr3_nt: TGCGCCAGCAGCTTGGGCCGGGTGGGAGTCGATGAGCAGTTCTTC
d_call: -
v_call: TRBV5-1
clone_size: -
j_call: TRBJ2-1

cdr3_aa: CASSLRGGGQFF
cdr3_nt: TGTGCCAGCAGCCTGCGTGGAGGGGGGCAGTTCTTC
d_call: -
v_call: TRBV3-1/TRBV3-2
clone_size: -
j_call: TRBJ2-1

cdr3_aa: CASSFLLGESPVFF
cdr3_nt: TGTGCCAGCAGCTTCCTACTAGGGGAGTCTCCCGTCTTCTTT
d_call: -
v_call: TRBV7-9
clone_size: -
j_call: TRBJ1-1

cdr3_aa: CATKTREIRTGELFF
cdr3_nt: TGTGCCACCAAGACCAGGGAAATAAGGACCGGGGAGCTGTTTTTT
d_call: -
v_call: TRBV27
clone_size: -
j_call: TRBJ2-2

cdr3_aa: CASSLEVMNTEAFF
cdr3_nt: TGTGCCAGCAGCTTGGAAGTAATGAACACTGAAGCTTTCTTT
d_call: -
v_call: TRBV5-4
clone_size: -
j_call: TRBJ1-1

cdr3_aa: CASSVLSGVGELFF
cdr3_nt: TGTGCCAGCAGCGTATTGTCAGGGGTAGGGGAGCTGTTTTTT
d_call: -
v_call: TRBV9
clone_size: few
j_call: TRBJ2-2

cdr3_aa: CASSQAGGRQYF
cdr3_nt: TGTGCCAGCAGCCAAGCGGGGGGGAGGCAGTACTTC
d_call: TRBD2
v_call: TRBV3-1/TRBV3-2
clone_size: few
j_call: TRBJ2-7

cdr3_aa: CASSSPTGRGNEQFF
cdr3_nt: TGTGCCAGCAGCTCACCGACAGGACGGGGCAATGAGCAGTTCTTC
d_call: -
v_call: TRBV5-4
clone_size: few
j_call: TRBJ2-1

cdr3_aa: CASSYAGVGEQYF
cdr3_nt: TGTGCCAGCTCTTACGCGGGGGTCGGCGAGCAGTACTTC
d_call: TRBD2
v_call: TRBV11-2
clone_size: once
j_call: TRBJ2-7

cdr3_aa: CASSVGAGDNTGELFF
cdr3_nt: TGTGCCAGCAGCGTAGGAGCGGGGGATAACACCGGGGAGCTGTTTTTT
d_call: TRBD2
v_call: TRBV9
clone_size: once
j_call: TRBJ2-2

cdr3_aa: CASSPDRATEAFF
cdr3_nt: TGTGCCAGCAGCCCCGACAGGGCCACTGAAGCTTTCTTT
d_call: TRBD1
v_call: TRBV11-2
clone_size: -
j_call: TRBJ1-1

cdr3_aa: CASSLTVRSYEQYF
cdr3_nt: TGTGCCAGCAGCCTAACGGTTCGTTCCTACGAGCAGTACTTC
d_call: -
v_call: TRBV5-6
clone_size: -
j_call: TRBJ2-7

cdr3_aa: CASSEALELEAFF
cdr3_nt: TGTGCCAGCAGTGAAGCCCTGGAGCTTGAAGCTTTCTTT
d_call: -
v_call: TRBV6-1
clone_size: -
j_call: TRBJ1-1

cdr3_aa: CASSYETGGAWGYTF
cdr3_nt: TGTGCCAGCAGTTACGAGACAGGGGGCGCTTGGGGCTACACCTTC
d_call: TRBD1
v_call: TRBV6-5
clone_size: -
j_call: TRBJ1-2

cdr3_aa: CASSLVPGTPLHF
cdr3_nt: TGTGCCAGCAGCTTGGTGCCAGGGACACCCCTCCACTTT
d_call: -
v_call: TRBV5-6
clone_size: -
j_call: TRBJ1-6

cdr3_aa: CSVEDRRLNTEAFF
cdr3_nt: TGCAGCGTTGAAGATCGCAGATTGAACACTGAAGCTTTCTTT
d_call: -
v_call: TRBV29-1
clone_size: once
j_call: TRBJ1-1

cdr3_aa: CASSYTTAADTQYF
cdr3_nt: TGTGCCAGCAGTTACACGACAGCGGCAGATACGCAGTATTTT
d_call: -
v_call: TRBV6-5
clone_size: -
j_call: TRBJ2-3

cdr3_aa: CASSLIGRGDTQYF
cdr3_nt: TGTGCCAGCAGCTTAATAGGCAGGGGAGATACGCAGTATTTT
d_call: -
v_call: TRBV7-3
clone_size: -
j_call: TRBJ2-3

cdr3_aa: CASSLTGNEQYF
cdr3_nt: TGTGCCAGCAGCCTGACAGGGAACGAGCAGTACTTC
d_call: TRBD1
v_call: TRBV3-1/TRBV3-2
clone_size: once
j_call: TRBJ2-7

cdr3_aa: CASGFVGTGNTEAFF
cdr3_nt: TGTGCCAGCGGATTTGTCGGGACAGGGAACACTGAAGCTTTCTTT
d_call: TRBD1
v_call: TRBV27
clone_size: -
j_call: TRBJ1-1

cdr3_aa: CASRHSGTSGHNEQFF
cdr3_nt: TGTGCCAGCCGACACTCCGGGACTAGCGGCCACAATGAGCAGTTCTTC
d_call: TRBD2
v_call: TRBV19
clone_size: -
j_call: TRBJ2-1

cdr3_aa: CASSPTKTAKNIQYF
cdr3_nt: TGTGCCAGCAGCCCTACAAAAACGGCCAAAAACATTCAGTACTTC
d_call: -
v_call: TRBV7-6
clone_size: -
j_call: TRBJ2-4

cdr3_aa: CASSQEGTGLSNEQFF
cdr3_nt: TGCGCCAGCAGCCAAGAAGGGACAGGGTTGAGCAATGAGCAGTTCTTC
d_call: TRBD1
v_call: TRBV4-1
clone_size: -
j_call: TRBJ2-1

cdr3_aa: CASSPTAGELFF
cdr3_nt: TGTGCCAGCAGCCCCACGGCCGGGGAGCTGTTTTTT
d_call: -
v_call: TRBV7-3
clone_size: -
j_call: TRBJ2-2

cdr3_aa: CASSGLAGITDTQYF
cdr3_nt: TGTGCCAGCAGTGGTCTAGCGGGGATCACAGATACGCAGTATTTT
d_call: TRBD2
v_call: TRBV2
clone_size: -
j_call: TRBJ2-3